Included here is one TCR beta chain sequence, with context. The data belong to a study of cytomegalovirus exposure and HLA in healthy donors. Study overall: Clustering assigned roughly 81% of the roughly 370 genotyped donors to the Caucasian-associated ancestry cluster.

V lost 5 bases, J lost 2 bases, and 13 bases lay in between. This CDR3 has 14 amino acids. Germline CDR1 is LNHDA and CDR2 is SQIVND (reference sequence). Amplification used 60 Vbeta primers and 13 Jbeta primers. Profiled with immunoSEQ multiplex PCR; TCRdb holds only in-frame clones, not every one. The sample has nearly 200,000 clones, around 75% seen once; the top ten hold approximately 0.39%. The clonotype originates from a male donor in good health and CMV-seropositive. The J gene is TRBJ2-7, the V gene TRBV19; a possible D gene is TRBD1 (6 bases). Sequences were obtained from PBMCs. The CDR3 DNA follows: TGTGCCAGTAGTCTCGGGGACACAACCTACGAGCAGTACTTC. This translates into CASSLGDTTYEQYF.